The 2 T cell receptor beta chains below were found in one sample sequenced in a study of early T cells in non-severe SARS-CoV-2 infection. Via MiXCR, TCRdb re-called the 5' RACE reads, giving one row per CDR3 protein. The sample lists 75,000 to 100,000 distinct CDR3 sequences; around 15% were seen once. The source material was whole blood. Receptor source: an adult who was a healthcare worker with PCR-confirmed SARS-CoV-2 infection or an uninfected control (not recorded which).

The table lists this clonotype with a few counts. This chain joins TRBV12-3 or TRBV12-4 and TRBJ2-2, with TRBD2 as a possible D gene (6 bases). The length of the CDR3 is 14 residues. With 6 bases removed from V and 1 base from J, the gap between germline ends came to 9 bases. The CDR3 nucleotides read TGTGCCAGCAGGACTAGAAGGAACACCGGGGAGCTGTTTTTT. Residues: CASRTRRNTGELFF.

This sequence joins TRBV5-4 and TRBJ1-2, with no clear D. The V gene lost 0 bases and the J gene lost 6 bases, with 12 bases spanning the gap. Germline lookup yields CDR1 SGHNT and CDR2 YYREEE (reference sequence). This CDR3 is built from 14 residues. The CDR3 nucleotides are TGTGCCAGCAGCTTGGGCTGGGGTCGGGATGGCTACACCTTC. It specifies CASSLGWGRDGYTF.